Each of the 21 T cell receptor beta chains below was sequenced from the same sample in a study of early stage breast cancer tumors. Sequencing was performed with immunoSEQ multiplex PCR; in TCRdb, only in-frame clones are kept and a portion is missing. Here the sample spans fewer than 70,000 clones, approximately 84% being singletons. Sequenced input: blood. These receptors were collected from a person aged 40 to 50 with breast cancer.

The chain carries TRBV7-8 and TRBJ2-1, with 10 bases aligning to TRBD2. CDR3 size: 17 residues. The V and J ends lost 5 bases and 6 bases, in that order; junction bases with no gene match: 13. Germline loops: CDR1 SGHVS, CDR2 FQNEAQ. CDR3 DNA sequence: TGTGCCAGCAGCCAGAACCCCCGACTAGCGGGTGTCAATGAGCAGTTCTTC. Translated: CASSQNPRLAGVNEQFF.

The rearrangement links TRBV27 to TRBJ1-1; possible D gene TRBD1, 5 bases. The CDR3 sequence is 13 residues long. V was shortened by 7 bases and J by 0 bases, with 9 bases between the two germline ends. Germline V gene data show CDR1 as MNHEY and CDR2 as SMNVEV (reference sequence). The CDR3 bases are TGTGCCAGCAAGACAGCGATGAACACTGAAGCTTTCTTT. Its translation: CASKTAMNTEAFF.

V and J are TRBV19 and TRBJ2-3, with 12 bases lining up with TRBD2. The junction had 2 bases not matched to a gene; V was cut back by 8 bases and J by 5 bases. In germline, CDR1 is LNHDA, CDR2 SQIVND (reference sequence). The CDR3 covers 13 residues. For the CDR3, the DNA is TGTGCCAGTTCGACTAGCGGGAGAGATACGCAGTATTTT. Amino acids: CASSTSGRDTQYF.

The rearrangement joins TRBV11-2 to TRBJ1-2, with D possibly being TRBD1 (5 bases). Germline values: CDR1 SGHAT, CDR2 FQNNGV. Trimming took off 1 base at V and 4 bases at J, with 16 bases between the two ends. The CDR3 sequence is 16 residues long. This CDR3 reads CASSLGPGGSGYGYTF. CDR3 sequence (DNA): TGTGCCAGCAGCTTAGGCCCGGGGGGTTCGGGCTATGGCTACACCTTC.

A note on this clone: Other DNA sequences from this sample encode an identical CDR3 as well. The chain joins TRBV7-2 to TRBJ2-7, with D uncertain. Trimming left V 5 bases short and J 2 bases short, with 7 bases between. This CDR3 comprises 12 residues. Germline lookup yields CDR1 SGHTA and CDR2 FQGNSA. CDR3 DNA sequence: TGTGCCAGCAGCCTGGGAACCTACGAGCAGTACTTC. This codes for CASSLGTYEQYF.

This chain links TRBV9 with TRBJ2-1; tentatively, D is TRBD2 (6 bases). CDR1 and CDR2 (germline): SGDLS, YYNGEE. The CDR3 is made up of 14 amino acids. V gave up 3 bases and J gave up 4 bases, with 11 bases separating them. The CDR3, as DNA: TGTGCCAGCAGCGCCGGGACTCTATACAATGAGCAGTTCTTC. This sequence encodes CASSAGTLYNEQFF.

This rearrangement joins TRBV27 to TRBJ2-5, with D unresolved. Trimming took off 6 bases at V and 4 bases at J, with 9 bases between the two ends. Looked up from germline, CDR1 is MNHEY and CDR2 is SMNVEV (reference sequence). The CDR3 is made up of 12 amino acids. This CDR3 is CASSQLPETQYF. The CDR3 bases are TGTGCCAGCAGCCAGCTTCCAGAGACCCAGTACTTC.

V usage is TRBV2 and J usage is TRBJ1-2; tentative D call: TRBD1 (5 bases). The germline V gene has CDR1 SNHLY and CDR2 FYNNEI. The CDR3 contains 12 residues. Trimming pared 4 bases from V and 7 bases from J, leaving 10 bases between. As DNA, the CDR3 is TGTGCCAGCAGTGGGCAGGGCGTTGGCTACACCTTC. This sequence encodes CASSGQGVGYTF. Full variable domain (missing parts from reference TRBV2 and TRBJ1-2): EPEVTQTPSHQVTQMGQEVILRCVPISNHLYFYWYRQILGQKVEFLVSFYNNEISEKSEIFDDQFSVERPDGSNFTLKIRSTKLEDSAMYFCASSGQGVGYTFGSGTRLTVV.

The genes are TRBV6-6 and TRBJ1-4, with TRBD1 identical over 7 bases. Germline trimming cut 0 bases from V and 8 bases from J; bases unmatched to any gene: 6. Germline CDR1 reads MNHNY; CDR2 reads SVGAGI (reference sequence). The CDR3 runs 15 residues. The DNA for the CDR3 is TGTGCCAGCAGTTACTCTGTAGGGGGCAGGGAAAAACTGTTTTTT. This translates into CASSYSVGGREKLFF.

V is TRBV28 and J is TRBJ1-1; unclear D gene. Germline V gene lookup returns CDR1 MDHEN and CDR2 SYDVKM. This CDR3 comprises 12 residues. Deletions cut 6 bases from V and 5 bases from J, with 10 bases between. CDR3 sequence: CASSLIGTEAFF. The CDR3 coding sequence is TGTGCCAGCAGCCTCATAGGGACTGAAGCTTTCTTT.

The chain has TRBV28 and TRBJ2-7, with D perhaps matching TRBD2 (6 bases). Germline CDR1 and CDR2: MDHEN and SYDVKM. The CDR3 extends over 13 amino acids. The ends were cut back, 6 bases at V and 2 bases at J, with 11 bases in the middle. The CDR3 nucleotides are TGTGCCAGCAGGGCTAGCGCCACCTACGAGCAGTACTTC. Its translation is CASRASATYEQYF. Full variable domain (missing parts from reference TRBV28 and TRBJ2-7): DVKVTQSSRYLVKRTGEKVFLECVQDMDHENMFWYRQDPGLGLRLIYFSYDVKMKEKGDIPEGYSVSREKKERFSLILESASTNQTSMYLCASRASATYEQYFGPGTRLTVT.

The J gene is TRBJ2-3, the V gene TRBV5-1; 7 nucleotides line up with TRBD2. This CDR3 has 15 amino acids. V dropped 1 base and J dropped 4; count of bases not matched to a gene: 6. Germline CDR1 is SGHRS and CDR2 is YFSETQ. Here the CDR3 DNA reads TGCGCCAGCAGCTTGTCTTCTAGCGGAGCAGATACGCAGTATTTT. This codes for CASSLSSSGADTQYF.

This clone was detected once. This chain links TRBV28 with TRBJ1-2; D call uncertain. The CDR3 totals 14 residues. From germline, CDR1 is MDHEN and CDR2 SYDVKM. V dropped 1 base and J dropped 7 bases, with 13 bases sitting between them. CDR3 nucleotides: TGTGCCAGCAGTTTATCCCCCAGGCCGGCTGGCTACACCTTC. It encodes CASSLSPRPAGYTF.

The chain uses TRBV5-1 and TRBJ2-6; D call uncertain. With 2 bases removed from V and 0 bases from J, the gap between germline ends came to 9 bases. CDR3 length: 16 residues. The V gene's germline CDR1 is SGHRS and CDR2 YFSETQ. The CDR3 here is CASSLYTTSGANVLTF. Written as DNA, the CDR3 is TGCGCCAGCAGCTTATACACTACCTCTGGGGCCAACGTCCTGACTTTC. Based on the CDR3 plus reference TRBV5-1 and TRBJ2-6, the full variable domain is KAGVTQTPRYLIKTRGQQVTLSCSPISGHRSVSWYQQTPGQGLQFLFEYFSETQRNKGNFPGRFSGRQFSNSRSEMNVSTLELGDSALYLCASSLYTTSGANVLTFGAGSRLTVL.

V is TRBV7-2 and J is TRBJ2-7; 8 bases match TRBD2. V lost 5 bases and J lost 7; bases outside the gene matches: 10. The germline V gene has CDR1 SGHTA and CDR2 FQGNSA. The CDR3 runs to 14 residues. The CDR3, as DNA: TGTGCCAGCAGCCCCGGGGGGGCCTCCGTGGAGCAGTACTTC. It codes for CASSPGGASVEQYF.

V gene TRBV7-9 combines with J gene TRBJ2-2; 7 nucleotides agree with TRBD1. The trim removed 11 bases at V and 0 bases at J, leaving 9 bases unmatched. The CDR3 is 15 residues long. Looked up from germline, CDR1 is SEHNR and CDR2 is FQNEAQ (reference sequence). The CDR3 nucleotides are TGTGCCGTCGACAGGGTGAATGCGAACACCGGGGAGCTGTTTTTT. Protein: CAVDRVNANTGELFF.

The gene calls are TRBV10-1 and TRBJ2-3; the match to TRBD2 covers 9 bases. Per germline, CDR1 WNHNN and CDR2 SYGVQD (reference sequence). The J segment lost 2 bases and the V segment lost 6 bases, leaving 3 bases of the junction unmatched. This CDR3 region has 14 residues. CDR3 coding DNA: TGCGCCAGCAGCTTAGCGGGAGACACAGATACGCAGTATTTT. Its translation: CASSLAGDTDTQYF.

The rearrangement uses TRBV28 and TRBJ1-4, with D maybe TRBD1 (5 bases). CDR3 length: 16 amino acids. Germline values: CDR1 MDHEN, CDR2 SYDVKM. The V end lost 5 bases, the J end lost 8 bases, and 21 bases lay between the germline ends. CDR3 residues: CASSATGTVLREKLFF. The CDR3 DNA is TGTGCCAGCAGTGCCACCGGGACGGTATTGAGGGAAAAACTGTTTTTT.

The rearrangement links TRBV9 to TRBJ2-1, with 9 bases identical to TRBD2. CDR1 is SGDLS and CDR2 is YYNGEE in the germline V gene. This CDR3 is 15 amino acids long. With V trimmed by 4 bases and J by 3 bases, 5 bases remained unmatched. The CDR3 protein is CASSTLAGRYNEQFF. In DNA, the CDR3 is TGTGCCAGCAGCACCCTAGCGGGACGCTACAATGAGCAGTTCTTC.

The CDR3 nucleotides are TGTGCCAGCAGCTTGGCCCAGGGGCGGGAAAAACTGTTTTTT. Protein: CASSLAQGREKLFF. The rearrangement joins TRBV5-6 to TRBJ1-4, with D possibly TRBD1 on 6 matching bases. Germline assignment: CDR1 SGHDT and CDR2 YYEEEE. The CDR3 contains 14 residues. Deletions cut 0 bases from V and 8 bases from J, with 11 bases between. The full variable domain, completed using reference TRBV5-6 and TRBJ1-4, is DAGVTQSPTHLIKTRGQQVTLRCSPKSGHDTVSWYQQALGQGPQFIFQYYEEEERQRGNFPDRFSGHQFPNYSSELNVNALLLGDSALYLCASSLAQGREKLFFGSGTQLSVL.

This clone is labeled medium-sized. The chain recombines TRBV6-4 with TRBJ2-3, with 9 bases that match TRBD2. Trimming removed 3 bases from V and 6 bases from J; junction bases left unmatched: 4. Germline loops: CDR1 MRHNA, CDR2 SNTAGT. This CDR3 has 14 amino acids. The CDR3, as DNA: TGTGCCAGCAGTGAGGGGACTAGCTCTGATACGCAGTATTTT. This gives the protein CASSEGTSSDTQYF.